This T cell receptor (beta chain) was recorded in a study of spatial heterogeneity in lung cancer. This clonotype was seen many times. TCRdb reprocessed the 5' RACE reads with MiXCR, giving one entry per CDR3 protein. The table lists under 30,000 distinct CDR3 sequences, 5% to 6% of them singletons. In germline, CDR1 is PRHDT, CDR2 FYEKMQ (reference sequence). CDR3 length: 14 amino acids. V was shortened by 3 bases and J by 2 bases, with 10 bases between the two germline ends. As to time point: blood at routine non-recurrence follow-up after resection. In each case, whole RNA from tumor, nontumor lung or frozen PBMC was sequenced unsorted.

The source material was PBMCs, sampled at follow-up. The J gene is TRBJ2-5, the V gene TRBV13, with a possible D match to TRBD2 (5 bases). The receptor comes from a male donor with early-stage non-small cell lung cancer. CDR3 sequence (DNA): TGTGCCAGCAGCTTGGCGGGCAAGCAAGAGACCCAGTACTTC. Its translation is CASSLAGKQETQYF.